The subject of this entry is one TCR beta chain. This sample stems from a study of shared clonotypes between healthy human individuals. Study as a whole: A donor's plate count was three for CD4 naive and three for CD4 memory; CD8 naive had two and CD8 memory one.

The CDR3 extends over 18 amino acids. Selected positively for CCR7 and CD45RO-negative, naive CD8 cells excluded terminally differentiated effector memory CD45RA+ cells. TCRdb's table, derived via immunoSEQ multiplex PCR, lists solely in-frame clones and lacks some. This table holds 760,000 or so clones, roughly 96% found once. This sequence was found in a man aged 25-45 years in good health. Sequencing was carried out using naive CD8+ T cells sorted from blood. The V call is TRBV21-1, the J call TRBJ2-7; the table's D call of TRBD2 was not tested on the DNA. TRBV21-1 is a pseudogene segment. The CDR3 reads CASSKGVRPTRSNYEQYF. In DNA form, the CDR3 reads TGTGCCAGCAGCAAAGGGGTTAGGCCGACTAGGTCAAATTACGAGCAGTACTTC.